Shown below are 22 T cell receptor beta chains from a single sample sequenced in a study of blood T cell repertoires in COVID-19. Libraries were prepared by immunoSEQ multiplex PCR; TCRdb keeps only in-frame clonotypes and omits some of them. The data show 250,000 or so clones, nearly 90% seen once. The sample was peripheral blood. The source is a woman aged 55-75 years with COVID-19, enrolled during active disease.

This chain joins TRBV10-3 and TRBJ1-1; 9 nucleotides align to TRBD1. Germline CDR1 reads ENHRY; CDR2 reads SYGVKD. V lost 4 bases to trimming and J lost 1 base; unmatched junction nucleotides: 4. CDR3 length equals 15 residues. The CDR3, as DNA: TGTGCCATCAGTGGGGGACAGGGAAAGAACACTGAAGCTTTCTTT. Amino acid sequence: CAISGGQGKNTEAFF.

To note about this clone: Additional DNA sequences in this sample encode the identical CDR3. The CDR3 loop is CASSSQETQYF. CDR3 bases: TGTGCCAGCTCATCTCAAGAGACCCAGTACTTC. This sequence joins TRBV18 and TRBJ2-5; no definite D call. The CDR3 has 11 amino acids. The V and J ends lost 5 bases and 2 bases respectively, with 3 bases between them. Germline V lookup: CDR1 KGHSH, CDR2 LQKENI.

The V and J genes are TRBV5-6 and TRBJ2-2; 9 bases are shared with TRBD1. This CDR3 region has 17 residues. V shed 6 bases, J shed 2 bases, and the junction held 11 bases outside the gene matches. CDR1 SGHDT and CDR2 YYEEEE come from the germline V gene. CDR3 amino acids: CASTYLGGQGNTGELFF. CDR3 coding DNA: TGTGCCAGCACTTATCTGGGGGGACAGGGTAACACCGGGGAGCTGTTTTTT.

The chain employs TRBV2 and TRBJ1-5; D is possibly TRBD1 (6 bases). V lost 10 bases to trimming and J lost 4 bases, with 14 bases between them. Germline V gene data show CDR1 as SNHLY and CDR2 as FYNNEI. The CDR3 is made up of 13 amino acids. The CDR3 sequence is CATRQAYNQPQHF. CDR3 DNA: TGTGCCACCCGACAGGCCTATAATCAGCCCCAGCATTTT. Looking up the rest from reference TRBV2 and TRBJ1-5 gives the full variable domain: EPEVTQTPSHQVTQMGQEVILRCVPISNHLYFYWYRQILGQKVEFLVSFYNNEISEKSEIFDDQFSVERPDGSNFTLKIRSTKLEDSAMYFCATRQAYNQPQHFGDGTRLSIL.

This rearrangement joins TRBV7-9 to TRBJ1-1; a weak D match, TRBD1 (5 bases). Trimming removed 2 bases at V and 2 bases at J, with 12 bases between. CDR1 SEHNR and CDR2 FQNEAQ come from the germline V gene (reference sequence). The CDR3 contains 15 residues. The CDR3 is CASSLSTGRNTEAFF. The CDR3 DNA sequence: TGTGCCAGCAGCTTATCAACAGGAAGAAACACTGAAGCTTTCTTT.

V and J are TRBV7-2 and TRBJ1-2, with TRBD1 identical over 7 bases. CDR1 and CDR2 (germline): SGHTA, FQGNSA. The CDR3 has 16 amino acids. V lost 1 base and J lost 7; bases outside the gene matches: 12. The CDR3 sequence: CASSLVDATGLGGYTF. CDR3 nucleotide sequence: TGTGCCAGCAGCTTAGTCGATGCGACAGGGCTGGGTGGCTACACCTTC.

The V call is TRBV5-6, the J call TRBJ2-1; no clear D. V shed 0 bases and J shed 2 bases, with 9 bases lying between them. In germline, CDR1 is SGHDT, CDR2 YYEEEE. The CDR3 consists of 15 residues. The CDR3 loop is CASSLVAGPYNEQFF. The CDR3, as DNA: TGTGCCAGCAGCTTGGTGGCAGGTCCCTACAATGAGCAGTTCTTC.

The rearrangement joins TRBV5-8 to TRBJ2-3, with D possibly TRBD1 on 5 matching bases. The CDR3 length is 13 residues. From germline, CDR1 is SGHTS and CDR2 YDEGEE. V lost 4 bases, J lost 0 bases, and 6 bases lay in between. CDR3 in DNA: TGTGCCAGCAGCGACAGTAGCACAGATACGCAGTATTTT. This codes for CASSDSSTDTQYF.

The CDR3 nucleotides read TGTGCCAGCAGCACGCAAGCCTATGGCTACACCTTC. Amino acids: CASSTQAYGYTF. The V call is TRBV9, the J call TRBJ1-2; D is ambiguous. CDR1 and CDR2 from the germline V gene are SGDLS and YYNGEE. This CDR3 spans 12 amino acids. Trimming left V 4 bases short and J 4 bases short, with 8 bases between. Full variable domain (outside the CDR3, taken from reference TRBV9 and TRBJ1-2): DSGVTQTPKHLITATGQRVTLRCSPRSGDLSVYWYQQSLDQGLQFLIQYYNGEERAKGNILERFSAQQFPDLHSELNLSSLELGDSALYFCASSTQAYGYTFGSGTRLTVV.

The genes are TRBV4-3 and TRBJ1-5; maybe TRBD1 (5 bases). V was clipped by 0 bases and J by 1 base, with 7 bases between them. The CDR3 is 15 amino acids. Germline CDR1 is LGHNA and CDR2 is YSLEER. The CDR3 region has the DNA TGCGCCAGCAGCCAAGAATGGGGCAGCAATCAGCCCCAGCATTTT. This gives the protein CASSQEWGSNQPQHF.

J is TRBJ1-5 and V is TRBV5-1, with 11 bases that match TRBD1. Per germline, CDR1 SGHRS and CDR2 YFSETQ. This CDR3 is 14 amino acids long. The J segment lost 7 bases and the V segment lost 7 bases, leaving 7 bases of the junction unmatched. The CDR3 DNA reads TGCGCCAGCGGGGGGACAGGGGGTTGGCAGCCCCAGCATTTT. Amino acid sequence: CASGGTGGWQPQHF. The full variable domain, in which reference TRBV5-1 and TRBJ1-5 provide the parts outside the CDR3, is KAGVTQTPRYLIKTRGQQVTLSCSPISGHRSVSWYQQTPGQGLQFLFEYFSETQRNKGNFPGRFSGRQFSNSRSEMNVSTLELGDSALYLCASGGTGGWQPQHFGDGTRLSIL.

This chain connects TRBV6-6 to TRBJ2-2; 8 bases map to TRBD2. After removal of 6 bases from V and 6 bases from J, the junction contained 9 bases not matched to a gene. CDR1 is MNHNY, CDR2 SVGAGI, per germline (reference sequence). The CDR3 has 15 residues. The CDR3 is CASSTQPGGAGELFF. The DNA for the CDR3 is TGTGCCAGCAGCACCCAACCGGGGGGGGCCGGGGAGCTGTTTTTT.

The chain joins TRBV29-1 to TRBJ1-2, with a tentative D call TRBD1 (5 bases). CDR1 and CDR2 from the germline V gene are SQVTM and ANQGSEA. Trimming took off 4 bases at V and 2 bases at J, with 11 bases between the two ends. The CDR3 is 13 residues long. The CDR3 nucleotides are TGCAGCGTTGGACAGCGACAGAACTATGGCTACACCTTC. Translating gives CSVGQRQNYGYTF. The whole variable domain, remainder taken from reference TRBV29-1 and TRBJ1-2, is SAVISQKPSRDICQRGTSLTIQCQVDSQVTMMFWYRQQPGQSLTLIATANQGSEATYESGFVIDKFPISRPNLTFSTLTVSNMSPEDSSIYLCSVGQRQNYGYTFGSGTRLTVV.

This clone appeared a single time. V and J are TRBV6-5 and TRBJ1-1; perhaps TRBD1 as D (6 bases). V lost 6 bases, J lost 1 base, and 15 bases lay in between. This CDR3 comprises 15 residues. In germline, CDR1 is MNHEY, CDR2 SVGAGI. This CDR3 is CASRPNDRPNTEAFF. CDR3 DNA sequence: TGTGCCAGCAGACCTAACGACAGGCCGAACACTGAAGCTTTCTTT.

The chain is built from TRBV18 and TRBJ1-1, with 9 bases fitting TRBD1. The germline V gene has CDR1 KGHSH and CDR2 LQKENI. V lost 5 bases, J lost 3 bases, and 4 bases stayed unmatched. The CDR3 covers 14 residues. The CDR3 sequence: CASSATGGYTEAFF. CDR3 nucleotide sequence: TGTGCCAGCTCAGCGACAGGGGGGTACACTGAAGCTTTCTTT.

This chain links TRBV14 with TRBJ1-2; D is uncertain. Deletions cut 1 base from V and 8 bases from J, with 11 bases between. The germline V gene has CDR1 SGHDN and CDR2 FVKESK. This CDR3 is 13 amino acids long. In DNA form, the CDR3 reads TGTGCCAGCAGCCAAGTTATCAGCGGGGGCTACACCTTC. It codes for CASSQVISGGYTF.

V and J are TRBV5-1 and TRBJ2-2, with a weak D call TRBD2 (5 bases). V lost 3 bases to trimming and J lost 12 bases, with 15 bases between them. This CDR3 is built from 13 residues. Per the germline V gene, CDR1 is SGHRS and CDR2 is YFSETQ. The CDR3 reads CASSSAFEGKLFF. The CDR3 nucleotides are TGCGCCAGCAGCTCCGCCTTTGAGGGAAAGCTGTTTTTT.

The genes are TRBV19 and TRBJ2-7; unclear D gene. The germline gives CDR1 LNHDA, CDR2 SQIVND (reference sequence). The V and J ends lost 3 bases and 3 bases respectively, with 6 bases between them. CDR3 size: 12 residues. The CDR3: CASSMNSYEQYF. CDR3 nucleotide sequence: TGTGCCAGTAGTATGAACAGCTACGAGCAGTACTTC.

Here the CDR3 DNA reads TGTGCCAGCAGCGTAGGACTAGCGGGGGCAAGGGCAGATACGCAGTATTTT. Protein product: CASSVGLAGARADTQYF. The V gene is TRBV9, the J gene TRBJ2-3; 12 bases line up with TRBD2. With 0 bases clipped from V and 4 bases from J, the junction kept 6 bases outside the gene matches. Per the germline V gene, CDR1 is SGDLS and CDR2 is YYNGEE. The CDR3 totals 17 residues. Using reference TRBV9 and TRBJ2-3 for the parts outside the CDR3, the full variable domain is DSGVTQTPKHLITATGQRVTLRCSPRSGDLSVYWYQQSLDQGLQFLIQYYNGEERAKGNILERFSAQQFPDLHSELNLSSLELGDSALYFCASSVGLAGARADTQYFGPGTRLTVL.

The chain joins TRBV10-3 to TRBJ2-5, with D possibly TRBD2 on 5 matching bases. V was shortened by 8 bases and J by 4 bases, with 14 bases between the two germline ends. CDR3 length: 13 amino acids. CDR1 is ENHRY, CDR2 SYGVKD, per germline. CDR3 in amino acids: CAICALEGETQYF. Here the CDR3 DNA reads TGTGCCATCTGTGCCCTAGAGGGAGAGACCCAGTACTTC.

This chain joins TRBV6-5 and TRBJ2-2, with a weak D call TRBD1 (6 bases). This CDR3 spans 13 amino acids. The germline V gene has CDR1 MNHEY and CDR2 SVGAGI. V was pared by 7 bases and J by 4 bases, with 10 bases between. The CDR3: CASNRARTGELFF. CDR3 DNA sequence: TGTGCCAGCAACAGGGCGCGCACCGGGGAGCTGTTTTTT.

V usage is TRBV6-2 or TRBV6-3 and J usage is TRBJ2-7; D not certain. CDR1 MNHEY and CDR2 SVGEGT come from the germline V gene. The CDR3 loop spans 14 amino acids. The V gene lost 5 bases and the J gene lost 2 bases, with 13 bases spanning the gap. DNA of the CDR3: TGTGCCAGCAGTCCCCCGACTGAAACCTACGAGCAGTACTTC. It encodes CASSPPTETYEQYF.